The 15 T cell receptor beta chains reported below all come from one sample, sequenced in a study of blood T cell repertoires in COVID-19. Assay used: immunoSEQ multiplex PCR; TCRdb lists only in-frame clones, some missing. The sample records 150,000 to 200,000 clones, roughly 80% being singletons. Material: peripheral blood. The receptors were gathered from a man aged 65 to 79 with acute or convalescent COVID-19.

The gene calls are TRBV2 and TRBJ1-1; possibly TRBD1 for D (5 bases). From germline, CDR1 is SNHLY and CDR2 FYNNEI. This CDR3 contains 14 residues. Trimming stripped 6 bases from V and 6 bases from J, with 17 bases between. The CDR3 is CASRALTEDAEAFF. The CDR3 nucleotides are TGTGCCAGCAGGGCCCTGACAGAGGACGCTGAAGCTTTCTTT.

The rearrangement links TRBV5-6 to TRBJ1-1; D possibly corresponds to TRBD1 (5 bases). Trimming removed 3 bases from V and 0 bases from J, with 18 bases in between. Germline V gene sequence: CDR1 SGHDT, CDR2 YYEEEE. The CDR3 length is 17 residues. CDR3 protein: CASSWSPGGLLNTEAFF. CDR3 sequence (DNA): TGTGCCAGCAGCTGGAGCCCCGGGGGTCTGTTGAACACTGAAGCTTTCTTT.

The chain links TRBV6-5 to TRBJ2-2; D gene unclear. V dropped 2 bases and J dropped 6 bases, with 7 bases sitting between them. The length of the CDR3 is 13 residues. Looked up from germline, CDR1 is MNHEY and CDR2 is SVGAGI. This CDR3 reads CASSYARAGELFF. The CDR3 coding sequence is TGTGCCAGCAGTTACGCACGGGCCGGGGAGCTGTTTTTT.

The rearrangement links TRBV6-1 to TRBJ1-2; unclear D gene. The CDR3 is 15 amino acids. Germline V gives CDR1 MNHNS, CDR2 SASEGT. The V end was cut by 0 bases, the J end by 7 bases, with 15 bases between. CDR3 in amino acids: CASSEALSQLRGYTF. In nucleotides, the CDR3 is TGTGCCAGCAGTGAAGCGCTTTCCCAACTACGTGGCTACACCTTC.

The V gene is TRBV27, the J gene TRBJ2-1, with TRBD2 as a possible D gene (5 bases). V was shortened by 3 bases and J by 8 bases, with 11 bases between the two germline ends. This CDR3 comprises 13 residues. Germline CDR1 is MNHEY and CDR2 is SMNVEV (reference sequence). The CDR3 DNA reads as TGTGCCAGCAGTTTGAGGGTTGGGGATGAGCAGTTCTTC. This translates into CASSLRVGDEQFF.

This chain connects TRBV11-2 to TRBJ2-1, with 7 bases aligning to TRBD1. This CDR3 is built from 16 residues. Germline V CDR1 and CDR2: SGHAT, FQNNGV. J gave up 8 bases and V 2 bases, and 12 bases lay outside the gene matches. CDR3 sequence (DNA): TGTGCCAGCAGCTTAAACAGGTCCGTAGGGGGCGATGAGCAGTTCTTC. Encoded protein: CASSLNRSVGGDEQFF.

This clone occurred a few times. CDR3 region: CASSVATGANQPQHF. For the CDR3, the DNA is TGTGCCAGCAGCGTAGCTACAGGGGCGAATCAGCCCCAGCATTTT. This chain connects TRBV9 to TRBJ1-5; 7 positions agree with TRBD1. Trimming cost V 0 bases and J 4 bases; bases outside gene matches: 4. Germline V gene data show CDR1 as SGDLS and CDR2 as YYNGEE. CDR3 size: 15 residues.

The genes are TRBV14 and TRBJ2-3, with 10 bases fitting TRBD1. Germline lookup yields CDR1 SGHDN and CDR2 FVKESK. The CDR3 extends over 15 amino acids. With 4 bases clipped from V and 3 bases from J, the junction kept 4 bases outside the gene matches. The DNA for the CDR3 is TGTGCCAGCAGCCTATGGGGACAGGGGACAGATACGCAGTATTTT. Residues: CASSLWGQGTDTQYF.

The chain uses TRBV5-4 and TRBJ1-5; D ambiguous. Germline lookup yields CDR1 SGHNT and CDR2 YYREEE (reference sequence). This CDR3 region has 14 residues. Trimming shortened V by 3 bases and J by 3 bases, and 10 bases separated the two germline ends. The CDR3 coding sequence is TGTGCCAGCAGCTACGGAGGGTTCAATCAGCCCCAGCATTTT. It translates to CASSYGGFNQPQHF.

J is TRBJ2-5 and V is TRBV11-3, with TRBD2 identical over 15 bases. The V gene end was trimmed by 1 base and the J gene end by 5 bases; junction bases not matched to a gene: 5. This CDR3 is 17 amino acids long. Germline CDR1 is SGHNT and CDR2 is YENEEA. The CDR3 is CASSLGTSGRGEETQYF. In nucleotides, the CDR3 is TGTGCCAGCAGCTTAGGGACTAGCGGGAGGGGGGAGGAGACCCAGTACTTC. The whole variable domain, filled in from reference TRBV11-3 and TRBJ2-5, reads EAGVVQSPRYKIIEKKQPVAFWCNPISGHNTLYWYLQNLGQGPELLIRYENEEAVDDSQLPKDRFSAERLKGVDSTLKIQPAELGDSAVYLCASSLGTSGRGEETQYFGPGTRLLVL.

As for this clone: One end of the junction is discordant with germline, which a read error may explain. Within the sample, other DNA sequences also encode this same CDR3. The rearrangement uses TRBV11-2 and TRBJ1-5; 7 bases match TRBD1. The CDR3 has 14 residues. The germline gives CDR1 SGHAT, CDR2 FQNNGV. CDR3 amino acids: CASSLDRGNQPQHF. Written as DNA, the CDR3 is TGTGCCAGCAGCCTAGACAGGGGCAATCAGCCCCAGCATTTT.

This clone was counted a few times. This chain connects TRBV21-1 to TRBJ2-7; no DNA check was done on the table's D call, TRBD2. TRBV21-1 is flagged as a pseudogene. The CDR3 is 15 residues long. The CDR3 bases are TGTGCCAGCAGCAGGGCTAGCGGGCCATCCTACGAGCAGTACTTC. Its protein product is CASSRASGPSYEQYF.

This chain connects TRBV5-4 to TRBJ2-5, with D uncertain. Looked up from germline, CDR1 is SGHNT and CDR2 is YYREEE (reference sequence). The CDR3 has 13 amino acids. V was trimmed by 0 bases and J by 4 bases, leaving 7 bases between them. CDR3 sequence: CASSLDNRETQYF. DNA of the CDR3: TGTGCCAGCAGCTTGGATAACAGAGAGACCCAGTACTTC.

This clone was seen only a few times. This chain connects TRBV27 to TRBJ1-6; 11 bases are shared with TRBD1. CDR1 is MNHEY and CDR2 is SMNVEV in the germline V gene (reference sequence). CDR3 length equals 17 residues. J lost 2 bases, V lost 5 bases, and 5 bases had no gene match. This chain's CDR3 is CASSTRDRGTYNSPLHF. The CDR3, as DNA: TGTGCCAGCAGTACCCGGGACAGGGGGACCTATAATTCACCCCTCCACTTT.

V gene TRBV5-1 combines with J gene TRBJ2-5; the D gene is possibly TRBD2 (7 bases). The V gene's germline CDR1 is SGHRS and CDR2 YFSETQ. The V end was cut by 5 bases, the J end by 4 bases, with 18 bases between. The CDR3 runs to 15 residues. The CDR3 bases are TGCGCCAGCAGTTCCTTAAGTGGGGGGGCAGAGACCCAGTACTTC. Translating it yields CASSSLSGGAETQYF.